This paragraph covers one T cell receptor beta chain sequence. Its recognized antigen is unknown. No base-level quality is on record; no much larger clone is a single base apart. The source of the sample is a study of OX40 agonist ivuxolimab in advanced cancers. For context, the study as a whole: The costimulatory receptor OX40 (CD134) was targeted by ivuxolimab, a fully human IgG2 agonistic monoclonal antibody. Intravenous ivuxolimab was administered to patients every 2 weeks at six dose levels: 0.01, 0.1, 0.3, 1.5, 3 and 10 mg/kg. Of the roughly 52 patients in dose escalation, some 19 had hepatocellular carcinoma, some 15 had melanoma, 9 had renal cell carcinoma and 9 had head and neck cancer. In the dose-escalation cohort, 82.7% of patients were male, and the mean age was approximately 64 years, with a range of roughly 20 to 80. Patients were allowed to have had prior anti-PD-1, anti-PD-L1 or anti-CTLA-4 therapy, and around two fifths of the dose-escalation patients had been treated with checkpoint inhibitors. Partial responses were achieved by three dose-escalation patients, of whom one had hepatocellular carcinoma and two had cutaneous melanoma. Peripheral TCRbeta sequencing aimed to test whether ivuxolimab altered TCR sequence diversity and caused clonal T-cell expansion. The paper describes the monotherapy dose-escalation part (N ≈ 52 patients) of the phase I trial of ivuxolimab.

V is trimmed back by 5 bases and J by 3 bases, and the junction contains 8 bases that no gene match accounts for. Sequences SGHTA (CDR1) and FQGNSA (CDR2) are obtained from the germline V gene. Taken from cysteine to phenylalanine, the CDR3 has 18 residues. This entry keeps only the CDR3 DNA: 54 bases, framed from base 1. For sequencing of the TCRbeta CDR3 region, genomic DNA was extracted from the sorted cells. The immunoSEQ Assay was used for sequencing of TCRbeta CDR3 regions. TCRdb limited this immuneACCESS table to in-frame rearrangements with V and J called. A share of clones is missing; checked studies link under half to unresolved V genes, and the rest is unexplained. Within this sample are some 22,000 clones, with about 89% of them counted one time only. The ten largest clones capture 15% to 20% of the sample. The full study reports these points: At doses of 0.1 to 3.0 mg/kg, clonal expansion of both CD4+ and CD8+ T cells in blood was seen between baseline and week 6. Low levels of normalized T-cell clonal expansion were also seen in some patients who did not respond. In partial responders in the 0.1-3.0 mg/kg groups, normalized peripheral clonal expansion was found to be among the lowest, especially among CD8+ T cells. After ivuxolimab, more expanded clones were found on average in CD8+ T cells than in CD4+ T cells. Antigen specificity was not determined for the clonally expanded peripheral T cells.

The trial excluded patients who had a history of autoimmune disease or were on systemic immunosuppression. Peripheral blood for TCR sequencing was drawn from every dose cohort at baseline, at cycle 4 day 1 and at cycle 7 day 1. The samples were drawn from a first-in-human, open-label, multicenter phase I dose-escalation trial of ivuxolimab. The trial enrolled adults with locally advanced or metastatic head and neck squamous cell, hepatocellular, melanoma or renal cell carcinoma. CD4+ and CD8+ T cells were sorted separately from peripheral blood before TCR sequencing. The chain is encoded by TRBV7-2 joined to TRBJ2-1; a stretch of 15 junction bases matches TRBD2. The sequencing here drew on CD4+ or CD8+ T cells sorted from blood, taken in a trial of the OX40 agonist ivuxolimab. This sequence originates from an adult with an advanced solid tumor such as melanoma, head and neck, liver or kidney cancer. CDR3 region: CASSPGTSGGLRYNEQFF. The DNA is TGTGCCAGCAGCCCCGGGACTAGCGGGGGGCTGCGCTACAATGAGCAGTTCTTC.